Given below is one TCR beta chain in context. What this receptor recognizes is not known. One base away there is no much larger clone; base qualities are not given. The CDR3 has 14 amino acids, counting the end cysteine and phenylalanine. Of the read, only the CDR3 DNA is kept; its 42 bases are in frame from base 1. V has 6 bases trimmed and J has 2 bases trimmed; junction bases matching no gene number 2. Per the germline V gene, SGHRS is the CDR1 and YFSETQ is the CDR2. These data belong to a study of blood T cell repertoires in COVID-19 (dated by TCRdb to the early 2020s). For the wider study: Samples from collaborators originated in the United States, Italy and Spain and spanned both the acute and convalescent phases of COVID-19. The dataset comprised deeply sampled blood TCRbeta repertoires from subjects exposed to, actively infected with, or recovered from COVID-19. Where HLA class I and class II types were available, the types were taken from metadata supplied by the sample provider, not from assay-based typing. The repertoires were released in a freely available public database intended as a resource for research on the immune response to SARS-CoV-2. Nearly every sample came with metadata listing a de-identified subject ID, COVID-19 status, age in years and sex. The material from the prospective study consisted of cDNA or gDNA derived from T cells, B-cell-depleted T cells, or PBMCs. Samples came from the ongoing ImmuneRACE study (first 160 participants) plus 1,254 subjects from 6 global collaborators. Points the paper makes about the study in general: The quantity of clinical and demographic metadata differed by source and by participant and was supplied without curation.

The immunoSEQ Assay, a bias-controlled multiplex PCR, was used to amplify TCRbeta CDR3 regions from genomic DNA. Concerning the study's data processing: The number of nucleated cells in each sample was estimated by amplification of reference gene primers within the assay. Sequence reads were collapsed and filtered to measure the absolute abundance of every unique TCRbeta CDR3 rearrangement. For each sample, productive Simpson clonality was calculated as the square root of Simpson's diversity index over productive rearrangements. TCRdb mirrors the immuneACCESS table, restricted to in-frame sequences. Some clones are absent from its copies; in checked studies, under half trace to an unresolved V gene, and the reason for the others is unknown. V and J calls plus clone size are reproduced from that table; the DNA served to infer D and trimming. The sample records about 160,000 clones, more than 85% of which are singletons. 2% of the sample belongs to the ten largest clones.

One collaborating source in Seattle enrolled patients during active infection and followed them longitudinally through the course of disease. The collaborating institutions used their own protocols to collect whole blood in K2EDTA tubes. For TCRbeta analysis, collaborators shipped samples in one of three forms: frozen whole blood, isolated PBMCs, or DNA extracted from either of those sample types. Here the chain combines TRBV5-1 and TRBJ1-2; 12 bases in between match TRBD1. Sequenced material: peripheral blood. The sequence came from a woman aged 55-75 years with COVID-19, enrolled during active disease. CDR3 reads: CASTGTGGNYGYTF. The DNA sequence is given as TGCGCCAGCACCGGGACAGGGGGCAACTATGGCTACACCTTC.